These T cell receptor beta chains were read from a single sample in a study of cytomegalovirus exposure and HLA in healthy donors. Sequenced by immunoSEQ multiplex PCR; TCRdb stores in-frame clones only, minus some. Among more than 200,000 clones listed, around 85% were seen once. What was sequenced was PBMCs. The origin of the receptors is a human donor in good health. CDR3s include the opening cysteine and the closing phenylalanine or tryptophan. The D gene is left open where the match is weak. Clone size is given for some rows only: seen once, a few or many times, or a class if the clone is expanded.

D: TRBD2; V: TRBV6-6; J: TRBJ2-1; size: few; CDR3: CASSHQRDYSYNEQFF; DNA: TGTGCCAGCAGTCATCAGCGGGACTACTCCTACAATGAGCAGTTCTTC
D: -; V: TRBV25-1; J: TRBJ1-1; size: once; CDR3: CASSENPGAEAFF; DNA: TGTGCCAGCAGTGAAAATCCGGGAGCGGAGGCTTTCTTT
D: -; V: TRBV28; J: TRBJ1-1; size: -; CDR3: CASSLRGWANTEAFF; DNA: TGTGCCAGCAGTTTACGGGGGTGGGCGAACACTGAAGCTTTCTTT
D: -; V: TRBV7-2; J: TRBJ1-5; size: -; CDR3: CASSRRGMEHQPQHF; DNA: TGTGCCAGCAGCCGACGGGGAATGGAACATCAGCCCCAGCATTTT
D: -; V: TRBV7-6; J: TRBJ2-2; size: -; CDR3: CASSRRGGGTGELFF; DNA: TGTGCCAGCAGCCGAAGGGGCGGTGGCACCGGGGAGCTGTTTTTT
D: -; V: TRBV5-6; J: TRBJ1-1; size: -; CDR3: CASSSYGGTEAFF; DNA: TGTGCCAGCAGCTCGTACGGGGGTACTGAAGCTTTCTTT
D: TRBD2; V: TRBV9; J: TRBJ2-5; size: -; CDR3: CASSVEGGPGETQYF; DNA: TGTGCCAGCAGCGTGGAGGGAGGGCCCGGGGAGACCCAGTACTTC
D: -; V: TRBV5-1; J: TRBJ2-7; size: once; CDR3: CASSLGLKWGEIYEQYF; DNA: TGCGCCAGCAGCTTGGGCCTTAAATGGGGCGAAATCTACGAGCAGTACTTC
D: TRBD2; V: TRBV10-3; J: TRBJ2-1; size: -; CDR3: CASRRAGGPSEQFF; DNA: TGTGCCTCCCGCAGAGCGGGAGGGCCGAGTGAGCAGTTCTTC
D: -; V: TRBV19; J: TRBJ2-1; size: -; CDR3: CASSGSSYNEQFF; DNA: TGTGCCAGTAGCGGTTCCTCCTACAATGAGCAGTTCTTC
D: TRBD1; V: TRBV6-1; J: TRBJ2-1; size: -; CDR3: CASSLTGDNEQFF; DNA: TGTGCCAGCAGCCTGACAGGGGACAATGAGCAGTTCTTC
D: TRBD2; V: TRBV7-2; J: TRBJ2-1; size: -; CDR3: CASSEITSGNEQFF; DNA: TGTGCCAGCAGCGAAATCACTAGCGGCAATGAGCAGTTCTTC
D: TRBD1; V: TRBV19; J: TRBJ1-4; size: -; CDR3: CASSDSQGAVWGKLFF; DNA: TGTGCCAGTAGTGACTCTCAGGGGGCCGTTTGGGGAAAACTGTTTTTT
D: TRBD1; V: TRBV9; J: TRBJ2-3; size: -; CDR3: CASSVEGASTDTQYF; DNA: TGTGCCAGCAGCGTAGAGGGGGCAAGCACAGATACGCAGTATTTT
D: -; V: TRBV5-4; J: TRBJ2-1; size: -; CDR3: CASTRSGREQFF; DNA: TGTGCCAGCACACGGAGCGGAAGGGAGCAGTTCTTC
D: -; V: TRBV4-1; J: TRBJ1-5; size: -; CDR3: CASSRAGISNQPQHF; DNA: TGCGCCAGCAGCCGAGCGGGTATCAGCAATCAGCCCCAGCATTTT
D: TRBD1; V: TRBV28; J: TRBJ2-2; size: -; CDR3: CASSLETGQETGELFF; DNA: TGTGCCAGCAGTTTGGAGACAGGGCAGGAAACCGGGGAGCTGTTTTTT
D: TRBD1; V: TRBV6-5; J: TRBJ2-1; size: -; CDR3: CASSYRQGTYNEQFF; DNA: TGTGCCAGCAGTTACCGACAGGGAACCTACAATGAGCAGTTCTTC
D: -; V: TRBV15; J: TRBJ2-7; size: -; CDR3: CATSRDLAVSYEQYF; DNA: TGTGCCACCAGCAGAGATTTGGCTGTATCCTACGAGCAGTACTTC
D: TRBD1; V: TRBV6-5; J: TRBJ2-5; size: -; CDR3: CASSYLDRDGETQYF; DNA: TGTGCCAGCAGTTACCTGGACAGGGATGGAGAGACCCAGTACTTC
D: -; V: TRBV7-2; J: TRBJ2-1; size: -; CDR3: CASSSRGRFNEQFF; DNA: TGTGCCAGCAGCAGTCGGGGGAGGTTTAATGAGCAGTTCTTC
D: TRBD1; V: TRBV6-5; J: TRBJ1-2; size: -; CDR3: CASSYRTGGNYGYTF; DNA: TGTGCCAGCAGTTACCGGACAGGCGGTAACTATGGCTACACCTTC
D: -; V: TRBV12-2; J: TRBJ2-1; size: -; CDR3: CASRLVRDRGYLINEQFF; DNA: TGTGCAAGTCGCTTAGTTCGGGACAGGGGATACCTCATCAATGAGCAGTTCTTC
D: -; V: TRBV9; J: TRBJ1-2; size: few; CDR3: CASSVGSRLSNYGYTF; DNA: TGTGCCAGCAGCGTAGGGTCCCGACTGAGTAACTATGGCTACACCTTC
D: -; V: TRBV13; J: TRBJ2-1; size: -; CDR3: CAGSLGRNEQFF; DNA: TGTGCCGGCAGCTTAGGGCGAAATGAGCAGTTCTTC
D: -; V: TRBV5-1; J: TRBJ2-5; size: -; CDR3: CASRPGGQETQYF; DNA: TGCGCCAGCAGGCCCGGGGGTCAAGAGACCCAGTACTTC
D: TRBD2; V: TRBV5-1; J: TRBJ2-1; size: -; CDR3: CASSFGAGAYNEQFF; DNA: TGCGCCAGCAGCTTTGGAGCGGGGGCCTACAATGAGCAGTTCTTC
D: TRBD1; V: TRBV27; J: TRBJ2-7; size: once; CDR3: CASSLSGTGDSSYEQYF; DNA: TGTGCCAGCAGTTTATCGGGGACAGGGGATAGCTCCTACGAGCAGTACTTC
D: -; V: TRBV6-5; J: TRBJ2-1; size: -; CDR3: CASSLLRFSSYNEQFF; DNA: TGTGCCAGCAGTTTACTCAGGTTTAGCTCCTACAATGAGCAGTTCTTC
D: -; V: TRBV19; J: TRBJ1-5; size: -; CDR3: CASSIRGMSNQPQHF; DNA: TGTGCCAGTAGTATCCGAGGGATGAGCAATCAGCCCCAGCATTTT
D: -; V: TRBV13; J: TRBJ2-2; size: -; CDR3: CASSGSFTGELFF; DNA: TGTGCCAGCAGCGGTAGCTTCACCGGGGAGCTGTTTTTT
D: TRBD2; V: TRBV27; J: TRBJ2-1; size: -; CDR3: CASSWSSGNNEQFF; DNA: TGTGCCAGCAGTTGGTCTAGCGGGAACAATGAGCAGTTCTTC
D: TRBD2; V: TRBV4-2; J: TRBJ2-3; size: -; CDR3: CASSQNPYLAASTDTQYF; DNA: TGTGCCAGCAGCCAAAACCCATATCTAGCGGCTAGCACAGATACGCAGTATTTT
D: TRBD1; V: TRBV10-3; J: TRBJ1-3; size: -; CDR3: CAIRGQGSGNTIYF; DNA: TGTGCCATCAGGGGACAGGGTTCAGGAAACACCATATATTTT
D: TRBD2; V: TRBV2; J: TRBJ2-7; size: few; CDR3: CASRDRGRVHEQYF; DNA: TGTGCCAGCAGAGACCGCGGGAGGGTCCACGAGCAGTACTTC
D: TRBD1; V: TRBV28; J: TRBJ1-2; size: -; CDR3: CASSLLTGVRYTF; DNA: TGTGCCAGCAGTTTGCTTACAGGGGTTCGCTACACCTTC
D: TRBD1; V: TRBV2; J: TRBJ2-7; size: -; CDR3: CASSVEGTGRYEQYF; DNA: TGTGCCAGCAGTGTTGAGGGGACAGGGCGCTACGAGCAGTACTTC
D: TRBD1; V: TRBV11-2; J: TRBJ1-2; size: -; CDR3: CASSLGRGPYGYTF; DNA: TGTGCCAGCAGCTTAGGAAGGGGGCCCTATGGCTACACCTTC
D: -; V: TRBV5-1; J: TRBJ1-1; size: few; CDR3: CASTRNPSERNTEAFF; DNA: TGCGCCAGCACCCGTAACCCCTCAGAGCGGAACACTGAAGCTTTCTTT
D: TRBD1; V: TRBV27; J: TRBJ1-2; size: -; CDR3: CASSWSSGQAVSGYTF; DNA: TGTGCCAGCAGTTGGAGCAGTGGACAGGCCGTTTCTGGCTACACCTTC
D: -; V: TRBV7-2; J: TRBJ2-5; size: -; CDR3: CASSLDRARETQYF; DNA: TGTGCCAGCAGCTTAGACAGGGCTCGAGAGACCCAGTACTTC
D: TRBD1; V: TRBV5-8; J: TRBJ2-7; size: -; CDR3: CASSGDDRGSLRAGEQYF; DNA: TGTGCCAGCAGCGGTGATGACAGGGGGAGTCTACGAGCGGGGGAGCAGTACTTC
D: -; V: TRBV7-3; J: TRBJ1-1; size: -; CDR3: CASSSTGYTEAFF; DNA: TGTGCCAGCAGCTCCACAGGTTACACTGAAGCTTTCTTT
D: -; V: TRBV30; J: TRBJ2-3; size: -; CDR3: CACRSASTDTQYF; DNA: TGTGCCTGCAGGTCGGCTAGCACAGATACGCAGTATTTT
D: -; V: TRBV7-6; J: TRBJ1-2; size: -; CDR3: CASSYGRDDGYTF; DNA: TGTGCCAGCAGCTATGGCCGGGATGATGGCTACACCTTC
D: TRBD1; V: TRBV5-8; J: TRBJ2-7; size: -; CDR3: CASSSLLPTGPFDPEQYF; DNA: TGTGCCAGCAGCTCCCTACTCCCGACAGGGCCCTTCGATCCCGAGCAGTACTTC
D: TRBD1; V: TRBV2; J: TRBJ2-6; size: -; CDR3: CASQTGGNVLTF; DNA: TGTGCCAGTCAAACAGGGGGCAACGTCCTGACTTTC
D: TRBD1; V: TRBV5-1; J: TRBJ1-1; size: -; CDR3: CASSEPQGGGTEAFF; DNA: TGCGCCAGCAGCGAACCACAGGGGGGAGGCACTGAAGCTTTCTTT
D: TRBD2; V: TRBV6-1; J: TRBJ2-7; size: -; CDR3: CASRSRGDHYEQYF; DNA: TGTGCCAGCAGATCTCGGGGGGATCACTACGAGCAGTACTTC
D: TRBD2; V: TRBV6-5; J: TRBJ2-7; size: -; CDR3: CASSYSRTSGSYEQYF; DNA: TGTGCCAGCAGTTACTCGCGGACTAGCGGGAGTTACGAGCAGTACTTC
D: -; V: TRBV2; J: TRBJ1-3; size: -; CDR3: CASQGGPRNTIYF; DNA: TGTGCCAGCCAGGGCGGCCCCAGAAACACCATATATTTT
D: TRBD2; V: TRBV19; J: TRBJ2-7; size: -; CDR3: CASSITPLAGVSEQYF; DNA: TGTGCCAGTAGTATTACTCCCCTAGCGGGAGTGAGCGAGCAGTACTTC
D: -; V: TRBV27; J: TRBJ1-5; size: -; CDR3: CASPRAGDISGNQPQHF; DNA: TGTGCCAGCCCCCGAGCCGGGGATATATCTGGCAATCAGCCCCAGCATTTT
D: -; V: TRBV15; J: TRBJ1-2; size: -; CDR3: CATSRDPRGQTNYGYTF; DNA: TGTGCCACCAGCAGAGATCCGAGGGGACAAACTAACTATGGCTACACCTTC